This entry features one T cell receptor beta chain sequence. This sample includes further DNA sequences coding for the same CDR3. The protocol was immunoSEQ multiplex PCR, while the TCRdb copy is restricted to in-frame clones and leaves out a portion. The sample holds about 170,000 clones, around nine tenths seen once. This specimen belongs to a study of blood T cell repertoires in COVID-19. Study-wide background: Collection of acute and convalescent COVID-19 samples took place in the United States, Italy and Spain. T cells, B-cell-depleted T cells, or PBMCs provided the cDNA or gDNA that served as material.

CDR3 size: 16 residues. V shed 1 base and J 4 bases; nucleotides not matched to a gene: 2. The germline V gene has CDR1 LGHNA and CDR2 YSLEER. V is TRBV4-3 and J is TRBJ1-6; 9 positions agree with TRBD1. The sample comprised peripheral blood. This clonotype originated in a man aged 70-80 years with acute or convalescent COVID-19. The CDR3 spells CASSQGTGAYNSPLHF. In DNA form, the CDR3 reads TGCGCCAGCAGCCAAGGGACAGGGGCTTATAATTCACCCCTCCACTTT.